The present entry profiles one TCR beta chain with its context. The antigen is unknown. Germline values: CDR1 SNHLY, CDR2 FYNNEI. V shed 7 bases and J 7 bases; nucleotides not matched to a gene: 7. The CDR3 covers 14 residues. This sample was included in a study of blood T cells in healthy people across ages. Peripheral blood was drawn, around 9.3 milliliters per donor. No fewer than 6 million PBMCs went into each sample. Study-level results: Investigators viewed diversity estimates from one million T cells as underestimates, the study reported. It was not known whether donors were CMV positive (a possible confounder of expanded clonotype changes).

The authors ran a second PCR of roughly 7 to 11 cycles using a sample-barcoded 5' primer and a J-beta primer mix. TCRdb re-called the 5' RACE reads through MiXCR, storing one row per CDR3 protein. This repertoire shows under 850,000 distinct CDR3 sequences, 35% to 40% found once; its top ten account for roughly 13%. The source material was blood. This chain uses TRBV2 with TRBJ1-6, with 7 bases aligning to TRBD1. The origin of this receptor is a man between 18 and 29 years old in good health. CDR3 in amino acids: CASTRDSLNSPLHF. The CDR3 region has the DNA TGTGCCAGCACCCGGGACAGCCTCAATTCACCCCTCCACTTT.